Detailed here is one T cell receptor (beta chain). In the authors' methods: By means of reference gene primer amplification, nucleated cell counts were estimated. Produced via immunoSEQ multiplex PCR; TCRdb's table is partial and in-frame only. For V, J and clone size, that table is used; D and trimming come from the DNA. The top ten hold about 4.8% of the sample, which has fewer than 250,000 clones, roughly 80% seen once. This specimen belongs to a study of blood T cell repertoires in COVID-19. In the study overall: Collection of acute and convalescent COVID-19 samples took place in the United States, Italy and Spain. PBMCs, B-cell-depleted T cells, or T cells were the source of the cDNA or gDNA that made up the material.

Looked up from germline, CDR1 is LNHDA and CDR2 is SQIVND (reference sequence). The CDR3 is 13 residues long. Trimming took 8 bases from V and 1 from J, leaving 11 bases between them. This TCR derives from a woman in her seventies with acute or convalescent COVID-19. The chain employs TRBV19 and TRBJ1-1, with D possibly TRBD1 on 6 matching bases. Source material: peripheral blood. DNA for the CDR3: TGTGCCAGTGGGGGGGGCAGGAACACTGAAGCTTTCTTT. Encoded protein: CASGGGRNTEAFF.